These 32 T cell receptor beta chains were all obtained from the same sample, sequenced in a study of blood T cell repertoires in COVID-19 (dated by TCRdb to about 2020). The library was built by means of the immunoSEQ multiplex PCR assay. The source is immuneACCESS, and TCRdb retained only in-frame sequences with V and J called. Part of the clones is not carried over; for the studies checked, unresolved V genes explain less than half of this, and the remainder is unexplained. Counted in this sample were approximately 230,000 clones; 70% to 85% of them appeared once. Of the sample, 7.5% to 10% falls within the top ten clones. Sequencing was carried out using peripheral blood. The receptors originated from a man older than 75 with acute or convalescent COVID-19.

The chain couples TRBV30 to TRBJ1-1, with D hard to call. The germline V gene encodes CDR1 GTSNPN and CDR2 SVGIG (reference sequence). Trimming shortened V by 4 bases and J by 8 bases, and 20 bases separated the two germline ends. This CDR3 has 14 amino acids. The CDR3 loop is CAWTIRGLGPEAFF. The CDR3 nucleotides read TGTGCCTGGACCATTCGGGGTCTAGGCCCCGAAGCTTTCTTT. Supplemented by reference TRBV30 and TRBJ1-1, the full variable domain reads SQTIHQWPATLVQPVGSPLSLECTVEGTSNPNLYWYRQAAGRGLQLLFYSVGIGQISSEVPQNLSASRPQDRQFILSSKKLLLSDSGFYLCAWTIRGLGPEAFFGQGTRLTVV.

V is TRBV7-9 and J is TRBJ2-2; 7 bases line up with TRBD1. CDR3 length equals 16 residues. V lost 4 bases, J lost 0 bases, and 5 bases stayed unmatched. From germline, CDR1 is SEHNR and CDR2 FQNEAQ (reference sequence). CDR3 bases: TGTGCCAGCAGCTGGGGCAGGGGGACGAACACCGGGGAGCTGTTTTTT. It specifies CASSWGRGTNTGELFF. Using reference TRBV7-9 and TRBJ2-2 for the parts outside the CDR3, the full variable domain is DTGVSQNPRHKITKRGQNVTFRCDPISEHNRLYWYRQTLGQGPEFLTYFQNEAQLEKSRLLSDRFSAERPKGSFSTLEIQRTEQGDSAMYLCASSWGRGTNTGELFFGEGSRLTVL.

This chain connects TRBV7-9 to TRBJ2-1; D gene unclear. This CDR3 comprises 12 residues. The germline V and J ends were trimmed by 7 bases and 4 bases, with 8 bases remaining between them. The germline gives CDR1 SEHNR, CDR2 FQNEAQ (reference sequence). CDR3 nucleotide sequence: TGTGCCAGCATCAATTATTACAATGAGCAGTTCTTC. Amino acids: CASINYYNEQFF.

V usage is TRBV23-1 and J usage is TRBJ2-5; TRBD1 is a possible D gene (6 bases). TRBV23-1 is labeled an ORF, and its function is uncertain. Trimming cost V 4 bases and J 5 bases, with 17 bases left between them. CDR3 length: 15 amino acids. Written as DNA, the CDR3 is TGCGCCAGCAGTCTGAAACGGACAGTTCTCGAGACCCAGTACTTC. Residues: CASSLKRTVLETQYF.

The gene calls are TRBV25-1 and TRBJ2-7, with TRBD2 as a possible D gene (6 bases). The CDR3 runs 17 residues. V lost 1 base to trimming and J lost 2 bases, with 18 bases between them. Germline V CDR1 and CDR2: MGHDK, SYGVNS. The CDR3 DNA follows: TGTGCCAGCAGTGAATTATCTATTGCGGGACGGACCTACGAGCAGTACTTC. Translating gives CASSELSIAGRTYEQYF.

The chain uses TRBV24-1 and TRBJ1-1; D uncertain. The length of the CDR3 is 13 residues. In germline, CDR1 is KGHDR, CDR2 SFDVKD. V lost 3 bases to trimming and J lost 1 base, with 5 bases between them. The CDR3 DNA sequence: TGTGCCACCAGTGATCCTCCGAACACTGAAGCTTTCTTT. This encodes CATSDPPNTEAFF.

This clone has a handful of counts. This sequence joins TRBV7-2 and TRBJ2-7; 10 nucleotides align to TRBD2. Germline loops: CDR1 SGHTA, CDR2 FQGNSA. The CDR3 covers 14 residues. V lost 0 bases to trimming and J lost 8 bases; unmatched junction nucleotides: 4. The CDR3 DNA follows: TGTGCCAGCAGCTTAGCGTCTAGCGGGGGTCAGCAGTACTTC. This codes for CASSLASSGGQQYF.

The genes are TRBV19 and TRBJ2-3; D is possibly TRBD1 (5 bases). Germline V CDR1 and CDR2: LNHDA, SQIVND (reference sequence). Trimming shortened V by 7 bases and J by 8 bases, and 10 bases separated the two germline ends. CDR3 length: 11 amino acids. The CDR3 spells CASMGPSTQYF. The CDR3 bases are TGTGCCAGTATGGGGCCGAGTACGCAGTATTTT.

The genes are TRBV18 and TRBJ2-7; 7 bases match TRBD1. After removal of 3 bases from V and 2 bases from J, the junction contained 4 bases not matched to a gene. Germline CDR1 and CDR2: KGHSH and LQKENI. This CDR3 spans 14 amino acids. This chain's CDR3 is CASSPRTGPYEQYF. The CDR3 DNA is TGTGCCAGCTCACCTAGGACAGGCCCCTACGAGCAGTACTTC.

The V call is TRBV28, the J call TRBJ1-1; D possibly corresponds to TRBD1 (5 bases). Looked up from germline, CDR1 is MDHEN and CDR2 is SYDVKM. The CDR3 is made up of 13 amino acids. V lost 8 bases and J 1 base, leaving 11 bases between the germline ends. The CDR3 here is CASFRQPNTEAFF. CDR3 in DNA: TGTGCCAGCTTTAGACAGCCGAACACTGAAGCTTTCTTT. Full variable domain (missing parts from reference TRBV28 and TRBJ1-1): DVKVTQSSRYLVKRTGEKVFLECVQDMDHENMFWYRQDPGLGLRLIYFSYDVKMKEKGDIPEGYSVSREKKERFSLILESASTNQTSMYLCASFRQPNTEAFFGQGTRLTVV.

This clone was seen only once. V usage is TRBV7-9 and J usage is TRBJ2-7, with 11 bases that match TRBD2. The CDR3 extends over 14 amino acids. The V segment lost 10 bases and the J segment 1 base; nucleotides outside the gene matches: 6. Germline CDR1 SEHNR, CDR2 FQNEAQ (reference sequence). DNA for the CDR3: TGTGCCATTTCGACTAGCGGGAAATCCTACGAGCAGTACTTC. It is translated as CAISTSGKSYEQYF.

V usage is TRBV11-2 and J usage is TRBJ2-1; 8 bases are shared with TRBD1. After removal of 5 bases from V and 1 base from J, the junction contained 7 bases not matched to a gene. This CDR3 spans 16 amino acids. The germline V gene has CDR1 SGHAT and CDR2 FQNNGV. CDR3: CASSPTTGASYNEQFF. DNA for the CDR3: TGTGCCAGCAGCCCGACGACAGGGGCTTCCTACAATGAGCAGTTCTTC. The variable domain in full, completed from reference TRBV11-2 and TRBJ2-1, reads EAGVAQSPRYKIIEKRQSVAFWCNPISGHATLYWYQQILGQGPKLLIQFQNNGVVDDSQLPKDRFSAERLKGVDSTLKIQPAKLEDSAVYLCASSPTTGASYNEQFFGPGTRLTVL.

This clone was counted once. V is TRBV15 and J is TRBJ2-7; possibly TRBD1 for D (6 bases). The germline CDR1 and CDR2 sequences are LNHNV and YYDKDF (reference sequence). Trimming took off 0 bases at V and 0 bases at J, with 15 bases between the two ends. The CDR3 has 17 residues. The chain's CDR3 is CATSREPGAINSYEQYF. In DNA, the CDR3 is TGTGCCACCAGCAGAGAGCCAGGGGCCATCAACTCCTACGAGCAGTACTTC.

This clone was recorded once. The CDR3 nucleotides read TGTGCCAGTAGTTTTCGACAGGGTGCGAATCAGCCCCAGCATTTT. This sequence encodes CASSFRQGANQPQHF. The chain combines TRBV19 with TRBJ1-5; 7 nucleotides align to TRBD1. This CDR3 comprises 15 residues. Germline assignment: CDR1 LNHDA and CDR2 SQIVND (reference sequence). Trimming took 5 bases from V and 4 from J; bases not matched to a gene: 8.

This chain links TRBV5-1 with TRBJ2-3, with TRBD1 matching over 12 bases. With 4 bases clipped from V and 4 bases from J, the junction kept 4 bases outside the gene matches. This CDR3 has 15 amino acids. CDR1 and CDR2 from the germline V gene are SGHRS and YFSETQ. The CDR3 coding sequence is TGCGCCAGCAGCCGAGGGACAGGGGGCCCAGATACGCAGTATTTT. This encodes CASSRGTGGPDTQYF.

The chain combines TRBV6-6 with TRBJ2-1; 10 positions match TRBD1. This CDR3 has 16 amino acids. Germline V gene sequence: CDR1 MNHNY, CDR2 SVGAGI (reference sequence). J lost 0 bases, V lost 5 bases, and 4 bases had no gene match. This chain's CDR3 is CASSNDRGPSYNEQFF. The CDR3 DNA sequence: TGTGCCAGCAGTAACGACAGGGGGCCCTCCTACAATGAGCAGTTCTTC.

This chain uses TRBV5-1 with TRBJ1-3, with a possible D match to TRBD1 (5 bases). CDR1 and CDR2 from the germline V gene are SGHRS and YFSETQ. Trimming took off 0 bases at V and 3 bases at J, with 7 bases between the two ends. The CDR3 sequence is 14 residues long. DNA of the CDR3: TGCGCCAGCAGCTTGGCGGGGGTTGGAAACACCATATATTTT. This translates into CASSLAGVGNTIYF. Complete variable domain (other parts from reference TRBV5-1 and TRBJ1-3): KAGVTQTPRYLIKTRGQQVTLSCSPISGHRSVSWYQQTPGQGLQFLFEYFSETQRNKGNFPGRFSGRQFSNSRSEMNVSTLELGDSALYLCASSLAGVGNTIYFGEGSWLTVV.

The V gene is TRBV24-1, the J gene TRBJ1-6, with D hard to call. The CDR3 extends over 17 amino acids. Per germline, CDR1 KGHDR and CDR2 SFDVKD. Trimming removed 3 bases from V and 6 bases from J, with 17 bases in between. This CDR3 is CATSDTDTSDLNSPLHF. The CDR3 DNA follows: TGTGCCACCAGTGATACCGACACGTCCGACCTTAATTCACCCCTCCACTTT.

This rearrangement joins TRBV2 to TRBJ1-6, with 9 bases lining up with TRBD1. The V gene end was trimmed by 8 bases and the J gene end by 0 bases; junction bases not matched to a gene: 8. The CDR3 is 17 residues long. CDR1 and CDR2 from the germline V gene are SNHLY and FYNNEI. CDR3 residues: CASRTGTGSSYNSPLHF. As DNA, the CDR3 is TGTGCCAGCCGCACCGGGACAGGGAGCTCCTATAATTCACCCCTCCACTTT.

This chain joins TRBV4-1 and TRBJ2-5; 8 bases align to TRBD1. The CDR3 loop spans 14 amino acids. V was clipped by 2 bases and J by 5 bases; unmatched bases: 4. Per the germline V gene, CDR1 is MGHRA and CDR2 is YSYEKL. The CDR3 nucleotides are TGCGCCAGCAGCCAACAGGGGGCTGCGGAGACCCAGTACTTC. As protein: CASSQQGAAETQYF.

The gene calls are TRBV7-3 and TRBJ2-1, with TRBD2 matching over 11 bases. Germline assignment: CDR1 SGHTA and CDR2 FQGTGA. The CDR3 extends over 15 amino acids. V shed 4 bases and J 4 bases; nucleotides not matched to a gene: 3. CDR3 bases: TGTGCCAGCAGCTCTACTAGCGGGAGTTACAATGAGCAGTTCTTC. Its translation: CASSSTSGSYNEQFF.

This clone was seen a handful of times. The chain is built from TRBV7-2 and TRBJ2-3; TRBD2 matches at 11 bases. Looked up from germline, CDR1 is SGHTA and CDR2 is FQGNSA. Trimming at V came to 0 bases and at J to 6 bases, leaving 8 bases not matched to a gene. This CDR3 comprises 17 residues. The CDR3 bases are TGTGCCAGCAGCTTAGCGGCTAGCGGGGGGCCGGCGGATACGCAGTATTTT. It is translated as CASSLAASGGPADTQYF. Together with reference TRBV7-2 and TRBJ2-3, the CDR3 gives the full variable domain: GAGVSQSPSNKVTEKGKDVELRCDPISGHTALYWYRQSLGQGLEFLIYFQGNSAPDKSGLPSDRFSAERTGGSVSTLTIQRTQQEDSAVYLCASSLAASGGPADTQYFGPGTRLTVL.

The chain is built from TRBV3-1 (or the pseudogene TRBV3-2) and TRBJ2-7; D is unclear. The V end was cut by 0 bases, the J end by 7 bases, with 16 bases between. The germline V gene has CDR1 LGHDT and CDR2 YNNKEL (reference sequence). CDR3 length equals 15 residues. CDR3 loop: CASSQDIGYPREQYF. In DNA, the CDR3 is TGTGCCAGCAGCCAAGATATAGGCTACCCTAGAGAGCAGTACTTC.

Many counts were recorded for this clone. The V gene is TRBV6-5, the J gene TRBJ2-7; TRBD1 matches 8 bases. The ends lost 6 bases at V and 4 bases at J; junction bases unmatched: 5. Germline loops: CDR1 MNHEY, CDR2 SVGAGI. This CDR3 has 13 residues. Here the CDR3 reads CASSSRGRYEQYF. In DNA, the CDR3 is TGTGCCAGCAGCAGCAGGGGGCGGTACGAGCAGTACTTC.

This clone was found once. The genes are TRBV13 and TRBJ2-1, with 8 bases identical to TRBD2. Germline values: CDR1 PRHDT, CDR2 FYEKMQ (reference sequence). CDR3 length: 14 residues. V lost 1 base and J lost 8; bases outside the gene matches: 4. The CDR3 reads CASSLEREKDEQFF. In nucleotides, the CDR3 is TGTGCCAGCAGCTTAGAGCGGGAGAAGGATGAGCAGTTCTTC.

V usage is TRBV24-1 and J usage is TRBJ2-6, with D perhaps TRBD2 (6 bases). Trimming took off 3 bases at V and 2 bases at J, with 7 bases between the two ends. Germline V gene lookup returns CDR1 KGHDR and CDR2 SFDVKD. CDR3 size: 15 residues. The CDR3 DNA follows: TGTGCCACCAGTGATGGGGGGACTGGGGCCAACGTCCTGACTTTC. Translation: CATSDGGTGANVLTF.

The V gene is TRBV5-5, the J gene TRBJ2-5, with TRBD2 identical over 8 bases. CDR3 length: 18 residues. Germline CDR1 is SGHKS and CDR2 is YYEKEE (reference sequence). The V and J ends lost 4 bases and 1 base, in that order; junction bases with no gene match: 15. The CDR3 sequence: CASSRLTAGAPIQETQYF. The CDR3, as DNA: TGTGCCAGCAGCCGCCTGACAGCGGGAGCACCGATCCAAGAGACCCAGTACTTC.

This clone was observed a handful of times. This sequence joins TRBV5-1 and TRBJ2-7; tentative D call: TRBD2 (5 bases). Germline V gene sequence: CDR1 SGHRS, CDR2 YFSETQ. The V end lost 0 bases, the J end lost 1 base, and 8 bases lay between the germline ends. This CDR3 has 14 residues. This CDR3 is CASSLAPGSYEQYF. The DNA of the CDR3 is TGCGCCAGCAGCTTGGCCCCGGGGTCCTACGAGCAGTACTTC.

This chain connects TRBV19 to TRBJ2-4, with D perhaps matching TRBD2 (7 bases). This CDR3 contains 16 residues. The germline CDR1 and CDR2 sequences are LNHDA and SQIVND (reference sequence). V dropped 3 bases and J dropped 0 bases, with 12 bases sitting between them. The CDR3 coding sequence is TGTGCCAGTAGTATTGGGGGGGCCGTAGCCAAAAACATTCAGTACTTC. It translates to CASSIGGAVAKNIQYF.

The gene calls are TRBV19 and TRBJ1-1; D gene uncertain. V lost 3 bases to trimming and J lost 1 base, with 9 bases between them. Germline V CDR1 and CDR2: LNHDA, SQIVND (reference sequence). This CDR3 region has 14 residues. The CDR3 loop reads CASSMQVSNTEAFF. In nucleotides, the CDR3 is TGTGCCAGTAGTATGCAGGTGTCGAACACTGAAGCTTTCTTT. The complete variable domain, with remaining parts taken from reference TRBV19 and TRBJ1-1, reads DGGITQSPKYLFRKEGQNVTLSCEQNLNHDAMYWYRQDPGQGLRLIYYSQIVNDFQKGDIAEGYSVSREKKESFPLTVTSAQKNPTAFYLCASSMQVSNTEAFFGQGTRLTVV.

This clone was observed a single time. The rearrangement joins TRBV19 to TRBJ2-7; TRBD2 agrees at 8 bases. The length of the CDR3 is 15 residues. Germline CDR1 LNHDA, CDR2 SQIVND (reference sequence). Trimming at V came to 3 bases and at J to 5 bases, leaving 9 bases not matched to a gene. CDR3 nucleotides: TGTGCCAGTAGTATGCCTTTCGGGGGGGCGGACGAGCAGTACTTC. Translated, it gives CASSMPFGGADEQYF.

CDR3 residues: CASSLEGFGYTF. The CDR3 nucleotides are TGTGCCAGCAGCCTTGAGGGTTTTGGCTACACCTTC. The chain is built from TRBV3-1 (or the pseudogene TRBV3-2) and TRBJ1-2, with D unclear. Germline CDR1 is LGHDT and CDR2 is YNNKEL (reference sequence). The CDR3 totals 12 residues. The ends were cut back, 4 bases at V and 7 bases at J, with 10 bases in the middle.